This TCR beta chain was recovered during a study of blood T cell repertoires in COVID-19. Study as a whole: The cDNA or gDNA used as material had been derived from T cells, B-cell-depleted T cells, or PBMCs.

Repertoires were generated with immunoSEQ multiplex PCR, while TCRdb's copy carries only in-frame clones and drops some. The repertoire holds just over 200,000 clones, with less than 85% as singletons. The CDR3 is 15 residues long. Germline CDR1 SGHRS, CDR2 YFSETQ. V lost 3 bases, J lost 2 bases, and 6 bases stayed unmatched. This receptor was identified in a woman between 70 and 85 years old with acute or convalescent COVID-19. The J gene is TRBJ1-2, the V gene TRBV5-1; 8 nucleotides match TRBD1. Material for sequencing was peripheral blood. The CDR3 nucleotides are TGCGCCAGCAGCTCTCAGGGGGCACCAAACTATGGCTACACCTTC. Translation: CASSSQGAPNYGYTF.